The entry below describes one TCR beta chain. V lost 9 bases, J lost 4 bases, and 6 bases stayed unmatched. The CDR3 is 13 amino acids. The V gene's germline CDR1 is MDHEN and CDR2 SYDVKM. The data stem from a study of blood T cell repertoires in COVID-19. Method: immunoSEQ multiplex PCR; TCRdb's copy keeps in-frame clones and lacks some. The sample lists hundreds of thousands of clones; 70% to 90% were seen once. The sequence was collected from a man aged 35 to 55 with acute or convalescent COVID-19. The genes are TRBV28 and TRBJ1-5, with 7 positions matching TRBD1. Sequencing input: peripheral blood. The chain's CDR3 is CASWTGLNQPQHF. CDR3 DNA sequence: TGTGCCAGTTGGACAGGTCTGAATCAGCCCCAGCATTTT.